A selection of T cell receptor beta chains follows, all from one sample in a study of blood T cell repertoires in COVID-19. Produced via immunoSEQ multiplex PCR; TCRdb's table is partial and in-frame only. The sample holds some 100,000 clones, about 85% seen once. Sequencing input: peripheral blood. The receptors come from a human donor in a cohort sampled during active COVID-19. Each CDR3 is given with its conserved first and last residue. The D gene is left open where the match is weak. The size of a clone is reported for some rows only, either as once, few or many, or as a class for expanded clones.

CDR3nt | CDR3aa | abundance | v_gene | d_gene | j_gene
TGTGCCAGCAGCCCCCAATCCGGGGGTATAGCAACTCCGAATGAGCAGTTCTTC | CASSPQSGGIATPNEQFF | NA | TRBV7-3 | NA | TRBJ2-1
TGTGCCAGCAGCTTAGATAGCGGAGTGAGCACAGATACGCAGTATTTT | CASSLDSGVSTDTQYF | NA | TRBV11-2 | NA | TRBJ2-3
TGTGCCAGCAGTCTTGGAAACACCATATATTTT | CASSLGNTIYF | NA | TRBV12-3/TRBV12-4 | NA | TRBJ1-3
TGTGCCAGCACCCTGAGAGGATCGTTCGAGCAGTACTTC | CASTLRGSFEQYF | NA | TRBV11-2 | NA | TRBJ2-7
TGCAGCGTTGAAGGGACAGGGGAACACTATGGCTACACCTTC | CSVEGTGEHYGYTF | NA | TRBV29-1 | TRBD1 | TRBJ1-2
TGTGCCAGCAGCTTAGAGTGGGCGGGGGGGCATGATACGCAGTATTTT | CASSLEWAGGHDTQYF | once | TRBV7-6 | TRBD2 | TRBJ2-3
TGTGCCAGCAGTTCCCATCCCCTGACAGTGCAGGGCTACGAGCAGTACTTC | CASSSHPLTVQGYEQYF | NA | TRBV28 | NA | TRBJ2-7
TGTGCCAGCAGCCGGGGCGGACAACTGTTTTTT | CASSRGGQLFF | NA | TRBV3-1/TRBV3-2 | NA | TRBJ1-4
TGCGCCAGCAGCCCTAACAGGGGAGAGACCCAGTACTTC | CASSPNRGETQYF | NA | TRBV5-1 | TRBD1 | TRBJ2-5
TGTGCCATCAGTGAGCCTTCCCGCCGGGACAGGGGGGAGAGAGTCGATCAGCCCCAGCATTTT | CAISEPSRRDRGERVDQPQHF | NA | TRBV10-3 | TRBD1 | TRBJ1-5
TGTGCCAGCAGACCCAGGAGCGGCTTGAGCTCCTACGAGCAGTACTTC | CASRPRSGLSSYEQYF | NA | TRBV28 | NA | TRBJ2-7
TGTGCCAGCAGTTCACAGAAGAGCTCCTACAATGAGCAGTTCTTC | CASSSQKSSYNEQFF | NA | TRBV27 | NA | TRBJ2-1
TGTGCCAGTAGCGAACAGGGGGCTCAGCCCCAGCATTTT | CASSEQGAQPQHF | NA | TRBV19 | TRBD1 | TRBJ1-5